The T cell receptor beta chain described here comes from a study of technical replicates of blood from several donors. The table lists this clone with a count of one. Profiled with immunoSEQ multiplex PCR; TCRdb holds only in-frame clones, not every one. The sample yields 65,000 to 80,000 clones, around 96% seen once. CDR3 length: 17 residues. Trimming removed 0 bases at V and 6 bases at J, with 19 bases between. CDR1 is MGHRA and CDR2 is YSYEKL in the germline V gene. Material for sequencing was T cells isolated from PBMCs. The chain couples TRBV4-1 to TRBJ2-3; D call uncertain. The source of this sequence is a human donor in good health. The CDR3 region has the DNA TGCGCCAGCAGCCAAGACAGAGCGTACCCTCGATGGGATACGCAGTATTTT. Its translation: CASSQDRAYPRWDTQYF.